These T cell receptor beta chains were read from a single sample in a study of T cell changes during pregnancy in multiple sclerosis. Produced via immunoSEQ multiplex PCR; TCRdb's table is partial and in-frame only. The data hold approximately 28,000 clones, with about 91% observed a single time. This specimen consisted of CD8+ T cells from peripheral blood mononuclear cells, obtained in the second trimester of pregnancy. All receptors derive from a female donor with multiple sclerosis, enrolled in a pregnancy study. Both conserved end residues are part of each CDR3. The D gene is left open where the match is weak. The size of a clone is reported for some rows only, either as once, few or many, or as a class for expanded clones.

J gene | D gene | V gene | clone size | CDR3 protein | CDR3 DNA
TRBJ2-4 | TRBD2 | TRBV29-1 | - | CSVALAGEGNIQYF | TGCAGCGTCGCTCTAGCGGGAGAAGGAAACATTCAGTACTTC
TRBJ1-2 | TRBD1 | TRBV4-2 | - | CASSAGQGVYGYTF | TGTGCCAGCAGCGCAGGACAGGGAGTCTATGGCTACACCTTC
TRBJ1-1 | - | TRBV19 | - | CASSFRGNEAFF | TGTGCCAGTAGTTTTCGGGGAAATGAAGCTTTCTTT
TRBJ2-5 | - | TRBV7-8 | - | CASSLALRGSQETQYF | TGTGCCAGCAGCTTAGCGTTGCGGGGCTCCCAAGAGACCCAGTACTTC
TRBJ1-3 | TRBD1 | TRBV11-2 | - | CASSLGYRGHLNGNTIYF | TGTGCCAGCAGCTTAGGATACAGGGGCCATCTCAATGGAAACACCATATATTTT
TRBJ2-1 | - | TRBV5-1 | - | CASSLDRSLNEQFF | TGCGCCAGCAGCTTGGACAGGTCCCTCAATGAGCAGTTCTTC
TRBJ2-5 | TRBD1 | TRBV6-5 | - | CASSTGTAETQYF | TGTGCCAGCAGCACCGGGACAGCGGAGACCCAGTACTTC
TRBJ2-1 | - | TRBV9 | - | CASSPWDSLNEQFF | TGTGCCAGCAGCCCTTGGGACTCGCTCAATGAGCAGTTCTTC
TRBJ1-2 | - | TRBV19 | - | CASSIGVGAGYGYTF | TGTGCCAGTAGTATAGGGGTAGGGGCCGGCTATGGCTACACCTTC
TRBJ2-3 | - | TRBV5-6 | - | CASSLSSTDTQYF | TGTGCCAGCAGCTTGTCTAGCACAGATACGCAGTATTTT
TRBJ2-7 | - | TRBV21-1 | - | CASSKEGLLNYEQYF | TGTGCCAGCAGCAAAGAGGGACTCCTCAACTACGAGCAGTACTTC
TRBJ2-7 | - | TRBV4-2 | - | CASSQGDNEQYF | TGTGCCAGCAGCCAAGGGGACAACGAGCAGTACTTC
TRBJ2-2 | TRBD2 | TRBV11-2 | - | CASSLSLAGAGTGELFF | TGTGCCAGCAGCTTATCCCTAGCGGGAGCCGGGACCGGGGAGCTGTTTTTT
TRBJ1-3 | - | TRBV4-3 | - | CASSQDRGFGNTIYF | TGCGCCAGCAGCCAAGACCGGGGGTTCGGAAACACCATATATTTT
TRBJ1-1 | - | TRBV28 | once | CASSPRTVEAFF | TGTGCCAGCAGTCCCAGGACAGTTGAAGCTTTCTTT
TRBJ2-1 | TRBD2 | TRBV4-3 | - | CASSPRTSGRDEQFF | TGCGCCAGCAGCCCCCGGACTAGCGGTAGGGATGAGCAGTTCTTC
TRBJ1-5 | TRBD1 | TRBV2 | few | CASSPTGGNQPQHF | TGTGCCAGCAGTCCGACAGGGGGAAATCAGCCCCAGCATTTT
TRBJ2-7 | TRBD1 | TRBV29-1 | - | CSVYGWTGRYEQYF | TGCAGCGTTTATGGGTGGACAGGGCGGTACGAGCAGTACTTC
TRBJ2-7 | TRBD2 | TRBV10-3 | - | CAISESPASGTYEQYF | TGTGCCATCAGTGAGTCGCCGGCTAGCGGAACCTACGAGCAGTACTTC
TRBJ2-4 | - | TRBV5-1 | - | CASSLGSGAKNIQYF | TGCGCCAGCAGCTTGGGTTCCGGGGCCAAAAACATTCAGTACTTC
TRBJ2-3 | TRBD2 | TRBV30 | - | CAFTIAGGTDTQYF | TGTGCCTTCACCATAGCGGGAGGTACAGATACGCAGTATTTT
TRBJ2-7 | - | TRBV7-7 | - | CASSLAQGPYEQYF | TGTGCTAGCAGCTTAGCCCAGGGGCCCTACGAGCAGTACTTC
TRBJ1-5 | - | TRBV28 | - | CASEGGGNQPQHF | TGTGCCAGTGAGGGTGGGGGCAATCAGCCCCAGCATTTT
TRBJ2-7 | TRBD1 | TRBV11-3 | - | CASSPYAGTGDDEQYF | TGTGCCAGCAGCCCGTATGCCGGGACAGGGGATGACGAGCAGTACTTC
TRBJ2-7 | TRBD2 | TRBV15 | - | CATSRFTSASSYEQYF | TGTGCCACCAGCAGGTTTACTAGCGCGAGCTCCTACGAGCAGTACTTC
TRBJ2-7 | TRBD2 | TRBV15 | - | CATSSPTERETYEQYF | TGTGCCACCAGCAGCCCGACAGAGCGGGAGACCTACGAGCAGTACTTC
TRBJ1-3 | TRBD1 | TRBV6-1 | - | CASSEARGLGNTIYF | TGTGCCAGCAGTGAAGCCAGGGGGCTGGGAAACACCATATATTTT
TRBJ2-1 | - | TRBV6-5 | - | CASSYSRGGGYNEQFF | TGTGCCAGCAGTTACTCGCGTGGGGGCGGGTACAATGAGCAGTTCTTC
TRBJ2-2 | - | TRBV27 | - | CASSLTANTGELFF | TGTGCCAGCAGTCTGACAGCGAACACCGGGGAGCTGTTTTTT
TRBJ2-5 | TRBD2 | TRBV5-1 | - | CASSPRTSGVQETQYF | TGCGCCAGCAGTCCGCGGACTAGCGGAGTTCAAGAGACCCAGTACTTC
TRBJ2-7 | TRBD2 | TRBV6-6 | - | CASGTREGWYEQYF | TGTGCCAGCGGGACGCGGGAGGGTTGGTACGAGCAGTACTTC
TRBJ2-1 | - | TRBV4-1 | medium-sized | CASSPRFPSNEQFF | TGCGCCAGCAGCCCCCGATTTCCCAGCAATGAGCAGTTCTTC
TRBJ2-1 | TRBD1 | TRBV5-1 | - | CASSPDRVFYNEQFF | TGCGCCAGCAGCCCCGACAGGGTTTTCTACAATGAGCAGTTCTTC
TRBJ1-4 | TRBD1 | TRBV5-1 | - | CASSLSRGHEKLFF | TGCGCCAGCAGCCTATCAAGGGGGCATGAAAAACTGTTTTTT
TRBJ2-1 | TRBD2 | TRBV6-5 | - | CASSSGLAGYNEQFF | TGTGCCAGCAGTTCGGGACTAGCGGGCTACAATGAGCAGTTCTTC
TRBJ1-4 | - | TRBV7-7 | - | CASSQGLINEKLFF | TGTGCTAGCAGCCAGGGCCTTATAAATGAAAAACTGTTTTTT
TRBJ1-3 | - | TRBV2 | - | CASSETGSGNTIYF | TGTGCCAGCAGTGAAACGGGCTCTGGAAACACCATATATTTT
TRBJ1-4 | - | TRBV4-2 | medium-sized | CASSQERGGQGNEKLFF | TGTGCCAGCAGCCAAGAGAGAGGCGGTCAGGGTAATGAAAAACTGTTTTTT
TRBJ1-4 | - | TRBV2 | - | CASSDNGPGWDEKLFF | TGTGCCAGCAGTGACAACGGTCCGGGGTGGGATGAAAAACTGTTTTTT
TRBJ1-5 | - | TRBV29-1 | few | CSVEVSGSNQPQHF | TGCAGCGTTGAGGTCAGCGGGAGCAATCAGCCCCAGCATTTT
TRBJ1-1 | - | TRBV5-6 | - | CASSPPGWNTEAFF | TGTGCCAGCAGCCCCCCGGGGTGGAACACTGAAGCTTTCTTT
TRBJ2-7 | - | TRBV19 | once | CASSTQDSYEQYF | TGTGCCAGTAGTACACAAGACTCCTACGAGCAGTACTTC
TRBJ1-4 | TRBD1 | TRBV2 | - | CASSDLGAQGAVEKLFF | TGTGCCAGCAGTGATTTGGGGGCGCAGGGGGCGGTCGAAAAACTGTTTTTT
TRBJ2-1 | TRBD1 | TRBV11-2 | - | CASSPPGQAFNEQFF | TGTGCCAGCAGCCCTCCGGGACAGGCCTTCAATGAGCAGTTCTTC
TRBJ2-2 | TRBD2 | TRBV4-3 | once | CASSQNIETGGSGELFF | TGCGCCAGCAGCCAAAATATCGAGACGGGGGGGAGCGGGGAGCTGTTTTTT
TRBJ2-3 | TRBD2 | TRBV19 | - | CASRSGGTDTQYF | TGTGCCAGTAGGAGCGGGGGTACAGATACGCAGTATTTT